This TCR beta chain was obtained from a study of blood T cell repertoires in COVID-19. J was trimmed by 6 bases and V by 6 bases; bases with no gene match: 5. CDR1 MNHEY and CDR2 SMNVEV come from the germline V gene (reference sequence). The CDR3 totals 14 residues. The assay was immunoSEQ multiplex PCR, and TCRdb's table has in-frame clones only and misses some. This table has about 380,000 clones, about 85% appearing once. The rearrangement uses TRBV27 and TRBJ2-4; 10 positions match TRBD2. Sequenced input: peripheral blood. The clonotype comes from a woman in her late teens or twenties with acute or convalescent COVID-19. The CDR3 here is CASRLAGAVNIQYF. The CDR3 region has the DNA TGTGCCAGCAGGCTAGCGGGAGCGGTAAACATTCAGTACTTC.